The 12 T cell receptor beta chains presented below share a single source sample, sequenced in a study of control samples from healthy donors and cancer patients. Profiled with immunoSEQ multiplex PCR; TCRdb holds only in-frame clones, not every one. The sample has about 190,000 clones, 90% to 95% seen once. Sequencing used blood. The source of these receptors is a man aged 25-40 years in good health.

V gene TRBV5-4 combines with J gene TRBJ1-3, with D hard to call. This CDR3 has 14 amino acids. Trimming pared 0 bases from V and 4 bases from J, leaving 8 bases between. From germline, CDR1 is SGHNT and CDR2 YYREEE (reference sequence). The CDR3 spells CASSLEGGGNTIYF. The DNA of the CDR3 is TGTGCCAGCAGCTTGGAAGGAGGGGGAAACACCATATATTTT. The full variable domain, in which reference TRBV5-4 and TRBJ1-3 provide the parts outside the CDR3, is ETGVTQSPTHLIKTRGQQVTLRCSSQSGHNTVSWYQQALGQGPQFIFQYYREEENGRGNFPPRFSGLQFPNYSSELNVNALELDDSALYLCASSLEGGGNTIYFGEGSWLTVV.

This chain joins TRBV7-2 and TRBJ2-1, with 8 positions matching TRBD2. Germline CDR1 is SGHTA and CDR2 is FQGNSA. V lost 1 base to trimming and J lost 6 bases; unmatched junction nucleotides: 11. CDR3 length equals 17 residues. Here the CDR3 reads CASSLGSGRGAVNEQFF. In DNA, the CDR3 is TGTGCCAGCAGCTTAGGGTCCGGGCGGGGGGCCGTCAATGAGCAGTTCTTC.

V usage is TRBV6-5 and J usage is TRBJ1-2, with D perhaps matching TRBD1 (5 bases). The CDR3 is 15 amino acids. Germline V CDR1 and CDR2: MNHEY, SVGAGI. The V gene lost 6 bases and the J gene lost 1 base, with 15 bases spanning the gap. Written as DNA, the CDR3 is TGTGCCAGCAGCCCCCGATACCAGGGTAACTATGGCTACACCTTC. Its translation is CASSPRYQGNYGYTF.

The gene calls are TRBV7-9 and TRBJ1-1; D gene uncertain. Deletions cut 4 bases from V and 8 bases from J, with 11 bases between. The length of the CDR3 is 12 residues. Germline V lookup: CDR1 SEHNR, CDR2 FQNEAQ (reference sequence). Here the CDR3 DNA reads TGTGCCAGCAGCTATGCTGGTTCCGAAGCTTTCTTT. Residues: CASSYAGSEAFF. The complete variable domain, with remaining parts taken from reference TRBV7-9 and TRBJ1-1, reads DTGVSQNPRHKITKRGQNVTFRCDPISEHNRLYWYRQTLGQGPEFLTYFQNEAQLEKSRLLSDRFSAERPKGSFSTLEIQRTEQGDSAMYLCASSYAGSEAFFGQGTRLTVV.

This clone appeared once. The chain is built from TRBV2 and TRBJ2-7; 9 bases are shared with TRBD1. This CDR3 region has 15 residues. Germline trimming cut 10 bases from V and 5 bases from J; bases unmatched to any gene: 15. Per the germline V gene, CDR1 is SNHLY and CDR2 is FYNNEI. The CDR3 region has the DNA TGTGCCACCCGTTCTACCGGGACAGGGAAGAACGAGCAGTACTTC. Amino acids: CATRSTGTGKNEQYF.

The chain employs TRBV7-9 and TRBJ1-2; 11 nucleotides agree with TRBD1. Trimming cost V 4 bases and J 8 bases; bases outside gene matches: 6. Germline V gene data show CDR1 as SEHNR and CDR2 as FQNEAQ (reference sequence). The CDR3 loop spans 14 amino acids. The DNA for the CDR3 is TGTGCCAGCAGCTCCTGGACAGGGGGCGACGGCTACACCTTC. It is translated as CASSSWTGGDGYTF.

This chain joins TRBV6-5 and TRBJ2-1; 10 bases fit TRBD1. The CDR3 has 14 amino acids. CDR1 and CDR2 (germline): MNHEY, SVGAGI. The ends lost 6 bases at V and 6 bases at J; junction bases unmatched: 5. CDR3 residues: CASSPGQGINEQFF. The CDR3 coding sequence is TGTGCCAGCAGCCCGGGACAGGGGATCAATGAGCAGTTCTTC.

The rearrangement links TRBV19 to TRBJ1-3; 12 nucleotides match TRBD1. CDR3 length: 17 residues. Germline-derived CDR1 and CDR2 are LNHDA and SQIVND (reference sequence). V gave up 6 bases and J gave up 3 bases; unmatched junction bases: 9. The CDR3 DNA reads as TGTGCCAGTAGCGCCACGGGGACAGGGGGCATTGGAAACACCATATATTTT. Its protein is CASSATGTGGIGNTIYF.

The V call is TRBV5-1, the J call TRBJ2-7; D possibly corresponds to TRBD2 (6 bases). V was shortened by 0 bases and J by 0 bases, with 10 bases between the two germline ends. Per the germline V gene, CDR1 is SGHRS and CDR2 is YFSETQ. The CDR3 covers 15 residues. The CDR3 bases are TGCGCCAGCAGCTTGGTACCGGGGGACTCCTACGAGCAGTACTTC. This translates into CASSLVPGDSYEQYF.

This clone was seen a single time. The V gene is TRBV2, the J gene TRBJ2-1; D is perhaps TRBD1 (6 bases). Per the germline V gene, CDR1 is SNHLY and CDR2 is FYNNEI. This CDR3 is built from 14 residues. Trimming cost V 2 bases and J 9 bases, with 14 bases left between them. The CDR3 nucleotides are TGTGCCAGCAGTGAACAGGGGCCCACGGGTGAGCAGTTCTTC. Translation: CASSEQGPTGEQFF. The full variable domain, with the rest looked up from reference TRBV2 and TRBJ2-1, is EPEVTQTPSHQVTQMGQEVILRCVPISNHLYFYWYRQILGQKVEFLVSFYNNEISEKSEIFDDQFSVERPDGSNFTLKIRSTKLEDSAMYFCASSEQGPTGEQFFGPGTRLTVL.

The CDR3 loop reads CASRKGRKPGAVYEQYF. CDR3 coding DNA: TGTGCCAGCAGAAAGGGACGGAAACCAGGGGCGGTCTACGAGCAGTACTTC. The chain has TRBV2 and TRBJ2-7; D possibly corresponds to TRBD1 (6 bases). The CDR3 spans 17 residues. The germline gives CDR1 SNHLY, CDR2 FYNNEI. Deletions cut 6 bases from V and 3 bases from J, with 24 bases between.

This clone was observed a few times. The chain combines TRBV2 with TRBJ1-5, with a weak D call TRBD1 (5 bases). Germline V gene sequence: CDR1 SNHLY, CDR2 FYNNEI. The CDR3 covers 14 residues. Trimming cost V 6 bases and J 0 bases, with 9 bases left between them. The CDR3 region has the DNA TGTGCCAGCAGGGACACCCTTAGCAATCAGCCCCAGCATTTT. It specifies CASRDTLSNQPQHF.